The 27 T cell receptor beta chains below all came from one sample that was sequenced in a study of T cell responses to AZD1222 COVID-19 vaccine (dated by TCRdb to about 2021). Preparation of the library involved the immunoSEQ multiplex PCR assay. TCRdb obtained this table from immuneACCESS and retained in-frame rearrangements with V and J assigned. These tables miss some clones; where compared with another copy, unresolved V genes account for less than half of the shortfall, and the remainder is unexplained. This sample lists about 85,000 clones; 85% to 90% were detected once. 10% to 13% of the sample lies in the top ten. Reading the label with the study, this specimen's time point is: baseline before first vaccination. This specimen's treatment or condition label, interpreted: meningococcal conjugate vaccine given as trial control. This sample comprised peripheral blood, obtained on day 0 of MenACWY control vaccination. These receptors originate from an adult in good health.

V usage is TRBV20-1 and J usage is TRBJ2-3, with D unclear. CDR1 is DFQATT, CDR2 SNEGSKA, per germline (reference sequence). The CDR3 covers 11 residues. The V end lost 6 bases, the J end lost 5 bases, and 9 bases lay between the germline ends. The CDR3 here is CSALKGDTQYF. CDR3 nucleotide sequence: TGCAGTGCCCTTAAGGGAGATACGCAGTATTTT.

CDR3 sequence (DNA): TGCAGCGTTGTTTCGAACTTACCGCACGGGAACTATGGCTACACCTTC. Protein product: CSVVSNLPHGNYGYTF. This sequence joins TRBV29-1 and TRBJ1-2; D is unresolved. CDR3 length equals 16 residues. CDR1 is SQVTM and CDR2 is ANQGSEA in the germline V gene. V lost 4 bases and J 2 bases, leaving 20 bases between the germline ends.

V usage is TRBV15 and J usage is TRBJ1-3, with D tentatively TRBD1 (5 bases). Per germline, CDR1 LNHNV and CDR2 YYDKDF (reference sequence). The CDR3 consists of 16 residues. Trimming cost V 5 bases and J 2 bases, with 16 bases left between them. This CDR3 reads CATSLTLRGAGNTIYF. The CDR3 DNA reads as TGTGCCACCAGCTTAACTTTAAGGGGCGCTGGAAACACCATATATTTT.

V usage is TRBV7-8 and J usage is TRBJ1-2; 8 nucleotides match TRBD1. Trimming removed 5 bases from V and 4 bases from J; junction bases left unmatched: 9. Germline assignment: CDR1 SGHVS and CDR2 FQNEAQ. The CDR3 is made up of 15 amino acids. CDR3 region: CASSPDDRGLYGYTF. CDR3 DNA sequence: TGTGCCAGCAGCCCCGATGACAGGGGCCTCTATGGCTACACCTTC.

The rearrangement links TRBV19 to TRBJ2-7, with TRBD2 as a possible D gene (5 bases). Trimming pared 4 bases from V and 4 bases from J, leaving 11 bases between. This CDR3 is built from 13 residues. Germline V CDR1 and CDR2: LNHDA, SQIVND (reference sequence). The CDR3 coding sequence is TGTGCCAGTAGTACAGGACTGGGGTACGAGCAGTACTTC. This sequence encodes CASSTGLGYEQYF.

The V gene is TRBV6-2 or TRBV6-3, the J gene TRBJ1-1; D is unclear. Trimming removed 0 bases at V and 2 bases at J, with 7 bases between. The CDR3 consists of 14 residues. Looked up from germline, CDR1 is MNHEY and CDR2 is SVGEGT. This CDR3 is CASSYSSLNTEAFF. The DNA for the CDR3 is TGTGCCAGCAGTTACTCGTCGCTTAACACTGAAGCTTTCTTT.

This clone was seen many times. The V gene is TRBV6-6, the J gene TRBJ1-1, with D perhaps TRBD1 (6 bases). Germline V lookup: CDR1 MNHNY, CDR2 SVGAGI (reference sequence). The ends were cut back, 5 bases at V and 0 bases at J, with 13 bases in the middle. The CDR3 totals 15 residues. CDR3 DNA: TGTGCCAGCAGTACTTGGGACACTTTGAACACTGAAGCTTTCTTT. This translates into CASSTWDTLNTEAFF.

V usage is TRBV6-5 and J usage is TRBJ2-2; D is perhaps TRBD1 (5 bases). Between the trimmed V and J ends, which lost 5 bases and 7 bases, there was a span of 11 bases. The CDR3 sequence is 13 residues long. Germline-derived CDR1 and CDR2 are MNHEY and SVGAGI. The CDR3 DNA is TGTGCCAGCAGTCGTCAGGGTTTCGGGGAGCTGTTTTTT. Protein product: CASSRQGFGELFF.

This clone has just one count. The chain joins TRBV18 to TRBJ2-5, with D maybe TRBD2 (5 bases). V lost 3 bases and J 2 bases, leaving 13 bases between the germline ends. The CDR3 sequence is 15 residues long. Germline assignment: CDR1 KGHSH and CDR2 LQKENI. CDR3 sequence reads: CASSPGAGRQETQYF. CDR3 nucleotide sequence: TGTGCCAGCTCACCCGGCGCGGGTCGGCAAGAGACCCAGTACTTC.

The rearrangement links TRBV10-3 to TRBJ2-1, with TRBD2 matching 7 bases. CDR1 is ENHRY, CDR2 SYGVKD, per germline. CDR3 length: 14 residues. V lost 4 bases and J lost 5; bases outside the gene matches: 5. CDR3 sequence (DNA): TGTGCCATCAGTGCCCGGCGGGGGAACAATGAGCAGTTCTTC. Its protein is CAISARRGNNEQFF.

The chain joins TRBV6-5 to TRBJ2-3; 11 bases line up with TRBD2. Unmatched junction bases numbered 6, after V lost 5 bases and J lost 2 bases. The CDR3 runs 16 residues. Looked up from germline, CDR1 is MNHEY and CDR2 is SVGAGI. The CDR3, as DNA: TGTGCCAGCAGTAACTTAGCGGGGGGGAACACAGATACGCAGTATTTT. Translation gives CASSNLAGGNTDTQYF.

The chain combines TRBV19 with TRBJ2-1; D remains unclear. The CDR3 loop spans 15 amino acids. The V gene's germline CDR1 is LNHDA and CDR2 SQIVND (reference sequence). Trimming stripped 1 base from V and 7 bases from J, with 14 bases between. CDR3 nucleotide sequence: TGTGCCAGTAGTATAGTGGGAACTGGGTCGAATGAGCAGTTCTTC. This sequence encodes CASSIVGTGSNEQFF.

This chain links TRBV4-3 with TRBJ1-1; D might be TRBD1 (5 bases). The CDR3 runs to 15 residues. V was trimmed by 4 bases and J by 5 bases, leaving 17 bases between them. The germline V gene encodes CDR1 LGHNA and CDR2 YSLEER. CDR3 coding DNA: TGCGCCAGCAGCCTAGAAGGTCGGGGGAGGACTGAAGCTTTCTTT. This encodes CASSLEGRGRTEAFF.

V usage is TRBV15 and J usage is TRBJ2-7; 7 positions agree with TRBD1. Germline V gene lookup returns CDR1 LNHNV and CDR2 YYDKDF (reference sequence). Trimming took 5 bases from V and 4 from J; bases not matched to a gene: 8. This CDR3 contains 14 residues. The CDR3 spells CATSARDRGYEQYF. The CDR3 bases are TGTGCCACCAGCGCCCGGGACAGAGGGTACGAGCAGTACTTC.

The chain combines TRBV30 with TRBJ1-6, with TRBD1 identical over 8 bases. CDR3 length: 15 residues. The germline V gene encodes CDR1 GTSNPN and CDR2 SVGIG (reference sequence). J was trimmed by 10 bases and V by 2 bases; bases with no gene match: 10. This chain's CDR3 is CAWSIGQGVGSPLHF. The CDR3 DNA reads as TGTGCCTGGAGTATCGGACAGGGCGTCGGATCACCCCTCCACTTT.

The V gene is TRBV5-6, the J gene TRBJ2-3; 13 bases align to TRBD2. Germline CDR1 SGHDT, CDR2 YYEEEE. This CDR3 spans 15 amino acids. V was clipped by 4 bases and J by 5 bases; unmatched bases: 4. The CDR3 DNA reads TGTGCCAGCAGCCAAAGACTAGCGGGGGGAGATACGCAGTATTTT. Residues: CASSQRLAGGDTQYF.

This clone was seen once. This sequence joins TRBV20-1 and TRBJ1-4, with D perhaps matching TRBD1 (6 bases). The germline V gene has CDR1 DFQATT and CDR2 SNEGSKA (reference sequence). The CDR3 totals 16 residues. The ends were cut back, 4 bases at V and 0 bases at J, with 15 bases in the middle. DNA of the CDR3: TGCAGTGCTACTGAGGACAGTAGGGCAACTAATGAAAAACTGTTTTTT. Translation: CSATEDSRATNEKLFF.

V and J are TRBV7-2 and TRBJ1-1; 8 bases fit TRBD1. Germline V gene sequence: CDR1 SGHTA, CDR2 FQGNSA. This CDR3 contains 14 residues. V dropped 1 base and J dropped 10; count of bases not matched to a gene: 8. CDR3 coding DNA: TGTGCCAGCAGCTTAGGAGACCGGACAGGGCGAGCTTTCTTT. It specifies CASSLGDRTGRAFF.

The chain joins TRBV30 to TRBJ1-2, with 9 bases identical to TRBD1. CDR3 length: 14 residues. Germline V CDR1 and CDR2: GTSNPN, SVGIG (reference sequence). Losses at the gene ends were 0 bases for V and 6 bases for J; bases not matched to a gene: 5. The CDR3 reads CAWSVQGAAHGYTF. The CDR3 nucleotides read TGTGCCTGGAGTGTACAGGGGGCGGCTCATGGCTACACCTTC.

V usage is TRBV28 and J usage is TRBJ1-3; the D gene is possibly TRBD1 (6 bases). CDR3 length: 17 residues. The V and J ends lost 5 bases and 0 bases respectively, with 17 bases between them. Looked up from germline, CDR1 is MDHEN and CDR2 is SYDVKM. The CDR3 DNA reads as TGTGCCAGCAGTCCTCGTTGGGGGGCCCTCTCTGGAAACACCATATATTTT. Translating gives CASSPRWGALSGNTIYF. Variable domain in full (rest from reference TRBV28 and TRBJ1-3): DVKVTQSSRYLVKRTGEKVFLECVQDMDHENMFWYRQDPGLGLRLIYFSYDVKMKEKGDIPEGYSVSREKKERFSLILESASTNQTSMYLCASSPRWGALSGNTIYFGEGSWLTVV.

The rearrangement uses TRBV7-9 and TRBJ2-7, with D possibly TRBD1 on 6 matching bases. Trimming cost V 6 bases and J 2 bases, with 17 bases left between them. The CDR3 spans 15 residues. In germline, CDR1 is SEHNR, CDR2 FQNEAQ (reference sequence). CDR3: CASRQDRRDAYEQYF. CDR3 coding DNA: TGTGCCAGCAGACAGGACAGAAGGGATGCCTACGAGCAGTACTTC.

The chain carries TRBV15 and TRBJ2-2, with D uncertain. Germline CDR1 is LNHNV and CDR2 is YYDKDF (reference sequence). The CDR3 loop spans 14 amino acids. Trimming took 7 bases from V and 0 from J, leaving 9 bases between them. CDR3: CATTLSSNTGELFF. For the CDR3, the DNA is TGTGCCACCACTCTGTCCTCGAACACCGGGGAGCTGTTTTTT.

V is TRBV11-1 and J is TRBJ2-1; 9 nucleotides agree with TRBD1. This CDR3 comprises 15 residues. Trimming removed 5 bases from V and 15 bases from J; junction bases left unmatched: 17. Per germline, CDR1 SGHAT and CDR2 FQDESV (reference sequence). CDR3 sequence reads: CASSRDRDRAHEGFF. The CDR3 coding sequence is TGTGCCAGCAGCCGCGACCGGGACAGGGCCCACGAAGGGTTCTTC.

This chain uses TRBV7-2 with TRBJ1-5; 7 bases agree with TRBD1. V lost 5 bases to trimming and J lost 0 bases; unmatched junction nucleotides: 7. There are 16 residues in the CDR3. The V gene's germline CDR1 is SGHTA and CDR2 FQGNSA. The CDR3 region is CASSPEGAYSNQPQHF. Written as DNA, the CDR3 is TGTGCCAGCAGCCCAGAGGGGGCCTATAGCAATCAGCCCCAGCATTTT.

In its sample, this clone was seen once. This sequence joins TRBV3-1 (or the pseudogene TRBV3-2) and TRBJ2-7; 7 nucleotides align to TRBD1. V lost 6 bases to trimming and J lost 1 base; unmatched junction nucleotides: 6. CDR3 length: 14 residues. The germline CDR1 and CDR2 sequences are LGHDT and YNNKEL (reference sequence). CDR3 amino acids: CASSHRDSSYEQYF. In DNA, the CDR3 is TGTGCCAGCAGTCACCGGGACAGTTCCTACGAGCAGTACTTC.

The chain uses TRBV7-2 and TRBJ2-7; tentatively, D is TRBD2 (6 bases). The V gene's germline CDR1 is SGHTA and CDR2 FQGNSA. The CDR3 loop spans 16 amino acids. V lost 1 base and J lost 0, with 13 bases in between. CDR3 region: CASSLEGGRNSYEQYF. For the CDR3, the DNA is TGTGCCAGCAGCTTAGAAGGAGGGAGGAACTCCTACGAGCAGTACTTC.

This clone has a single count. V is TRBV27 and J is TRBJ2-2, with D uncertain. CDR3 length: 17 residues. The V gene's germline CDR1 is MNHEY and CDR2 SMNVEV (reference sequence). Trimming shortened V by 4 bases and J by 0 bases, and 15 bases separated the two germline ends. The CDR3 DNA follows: TGTGCCAGCAGTTCCAACCGTTTTCTAGCGAACACCGGGGAGCTGTTTTTT. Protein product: CASSSNRFLANTGELFF.